This TCR beta chain is drawn from a study of blood T cell repertoires in COVID-19. Study background: Samples of COVID-19 (acute and convalescent) were obtained from the United States, Italy and Spain. The analysed material was cDNA or gDNA that came from T cells, B-cell-depleted T cells, or PBMCs.

As processed by the authors: From reference gene primer amplification, estimates of nucleated cell counts were derived. The method was immunoSEQ multiplex PCR; TCRdb's version includes in-frame clones alone and lacks a portion of them. V and J calls and clone size come straight from that table; D and trimming were deduced from the DNA. Seen here are approximately 150,000 clones, 70% to 90% observed once, and the top ten hold 8.2%. CDR1 LNHDA and CDR2 SQIVND come from the germline V gene (reference sequence). The V gene lost 5 bases and the J gene lost 2 bases, with 18 bases spanning the gap. The CDR3 spans 16 residues.

Sequencing used peripheral blood. This chain connects TRBV19 to TRBJ1-1, with a possible D match to TRBD1 (5 bases). This receptor was identified in a woman aged 60-70 years with acute or convalescent COVID-19. CDR3 protein: CASSVGGTLGNTEAFF. Written as DNA, the CDR3 is TGTGCCAGTAGTGTGGGGGGTACCCTGGGTAACACTGAAGCTTTCTTT.